The entry below gives a single TCR beta chain sequence along with its context. These data are taken from a study of cytomegalovirus exposure and HLA in healthy donors. Study context: Clustering assigned about 79% of the roughly 400 genotyped donors to the Caucasian-associated ancestry cluster.

Amplification used 60 Vbeta primers and 13 Jbeta primers. Original data processing: Unique TCR beta chains numbered about 80 million in a later analysis, with about 11 million shared. Produced via immunoSEQ multiplex PCR; TCRdb's table is partial and in-frame only. The V and J calls and clone size were taken over from that table, and D and trimming were inferred from the DNA. The sample contains 130,000 to 150,000 clones, about 73% of which appear only once. CDR1 and CDR2 from the germline V gene are SNHLY and FYNNEI. J gave up 4 bases and V 4 bases, and 2 bases lay outside the gene matches. This CDR3 spans 14 amino acids.

The specimen sequenced was PBMCs. This chain connects TRBV2 to TRBJ2-7; TRBD1 matches 12 bases. The origin of this receptor is a man between 40 and 49 years old in good health and CMV-seropositive. The DNA of the CDR3 is TGTGCCAGCAGTGGGGGACAGGGGGCTTACGAGCAGTACTTC. This encodes CASSGGQGAYEQYF.